The 19 T cell receptor beta chains given below trace back to one sample, sequenced in a study of memory CD4+ T cells and cytomegalovirus serostatus. The sort gate was single viable CD3+CD4+CD8-CD45RO+ cells for memory CD4+ T cells. Clones were sequenced by immunoSEQ multiplex PCR, and TCRdb holds only the in-frame ones, with some missing. The sample gives more than 45,000 clones, about three quarters of which show up once; 0.85% to 1.2% is in the top ten. The sequenced material came from memory CD4+ T cells from blood. These receptors all stem from an adult in good health and CMV-seronegative.

A remark on this clone: The identical CDR3 is also encoded by other nucleotide sequences in the sample. The chain is built from TRBV4-2 and TRBJ1-2, with 7 positions matching TRBD1. CDR3 length: 15 amino acids. Trimming cost V 0 bases and J 2 bases; bases outside gene matches: 3. Looked up from germline, CDR1 is LGHNA and CDR2 is YNFKEQ. CDR3 bases: TGTGCCAGCAGCCAAGATGGACAGGACAACTATGGCTACACCTTC. Amino acid sequence: CASSQDGQDNYGYTF.

V gene TRBV6-5 combines with J gene TRBJ1-4; D uncertain. The CDR3 covers 13 residues. The V gene lost 2 bases and the J gene lost 5 bases, with 6 bases spanning the gap. Germline CDR1 is MNHEY and CDR2 is SVGAGI. CDR3 sequence: CASSYDHNEKLFF. CDR3 DNA sequence: TGTGCCAGCAGTTACGACCACAATGAAAAACTGTTTTTT.

This clone appeared a few times. The chain carries TRBV28 and TRBJ2-7, with TRBD1 identical over 7 bases. The germline V gene encodes CDR1 MDHEN and CDR2 SYDVKM. V lost 6 bases and J lost 1; bases outside the gene matches: 6. CDR3 length equals 14 residues. As DNA, the CDR3 is TGTGCCAGCAGCAAGACAGGGCTTTCCTACGAGCAGTACTTC. Translation: CASSKTGLSYEQYF.

This rearrangement joins TRBV6-1 to TRBJ2-5; D gene ambiguous. V lost 2 bases and J lost 2, with 9 bases in between. This CDR3 is 14 amino acids long. Germline loops: CDR1 MNHNS, CDR2 SASEGT. DNA for the CDR3: TGTGCCAGCAGTGAAAGTTGGAGTCAAGAGACCCAGTACTTC. It is translated as CASSESWSQETQYF.

The genes are TRBV2 and TRBJ1-1; D uncertain. CDR3 size: 16 residues. The germline CDR1 and CDR2 sequences are SNHLY and FYNNEI. CDR3 protein: CASRRPGNTVNTEAFF. DNA for the CDR3: TGTGCGAGCCGTCGCCCGGGGAACACGGTGAACACTGAAGCTTTCTTT. The whole variable domain, filled in from reference TRBV2 and TRBJ1-1, reads EPEVTQTPSHQVTQMGQEVILRCVPISNHLYFYWYRQILGQKVEFLVSFYNNEISEKSEIFDDQFSVERPDGSNFTLKIRSTKLEDSAMYFCASRRPGNTVNTEAFFGQGTRLTVV.

This chain uses TRBV30 with TRBJ2-7; D is possibly TRBD2 (5 bases). The CDR3 contains 13 residues. V was shortened by 2 bases and J by 0 bases, with 8 bases between the two germline ends. Germline assignment: CDR1 GTSNPN and CDR2 SVGIG (reference sequence). The CDR3 sequence: CAWSSGSSYEQYF. In DNA form, the CDR3 reads TGTGCCTGGAGTTCGGGGAGCTCCTACGAGCAGTACTTC.

The chain joins TRBV5-4 to TRBJ2-1; the match to TRBD2 covers 11 bases. The junction had 9 bases not matched to a gene; V was cut back by 4 bases and J by 9 bases. The CDR3 has 15 amino acids. Germline values: CDR1 SGHNT, CDR2 YYREEE (reference sequence). DNA of the CDR3: TGTGCCAGCAGCCCCGCATCGCTAGCGGGAGGTGAGCAGTTCTTC. Encoded protein: CASSPASLAGGEQFF.

This clone was counted a single time. The chain uses TRBV30 and TRBJ1-6; D is uncertain. V shed 4 bases and J shed 7 bases, with 11 bases lying between them. This CDR3 has 13 amino acids. The V gene's germline CDR1 is GTSNPN and CDR2 SVGIG (reference sequence). The CDR3 bases are TGTGCCTGGACAGGCCATGGAAATTCACCCCTCCACTTT. Its protein product is CAWTGHGNSPLHF.

The chain recombines TRBV18 with TRBJ2-5; TRBD2 aligns across 13 bases. J gave up 3 bases and V 5 bases, and 3 bases lay outside the gene matches. CDR1 and CDR2 from the germline V gene are KGHSH and LQKENI. The CDR3 is 15 amino acids. CDR3 region: CASSWTSGSKETQYF. The CDR3 DNA reads TGTGCCAGCTCATGGACTAGCGGGAGTAAAGAGACCCAGTACTTC.

The chain employs TRBV19 and TRBJ2-3, with D unclear. With 3 bases removed from V and 5 bases from J, the gap between germline ends came to 12 bases. CDR1 and CDR2 from the germline V gene are LNHDA and SQIVND (reference sequence). This CDR3 spans 14 amino acids. The CDR3: CASSIGPSGDTQYF. The CDR3 bases are TGTGCCAGTAGTATCGGGCCGAGTGGAGATACGCAGTATTTT. Full variable domain (rest looked up from reference TRBV19 and TRBJ2-3): DGGITQSPKYLFRKEGQNVTLSCEQNLNHDAMYWYRQDPGQGLRLIYYSQIVNDFQKGDIAEGYSVSREKKESFPLTVTSAQKNPTAFYLCASSIGPSGDTQYFGPGTRLTVL.

This clone was seen a few times. The chain combines TRBV6-6 with TRBJ1-1, with no clear D. The germline CDR1 and CDR2 sequences are MNHNY and SVGAGI (reference sequence). V gave up 7 bases and J gave up 8 bases, with 14 bases separating them. The CDR3 covers 12 residues. The CDR3 spells CASTEHRIEAFF. The DNA for the CDR3 is TGTGCCAGCACCGAACACCGAATCGAAGCTTTCTTT.

The J gene is TRBJ2-3, the V gene TRBV13; D could derive from TRBD1 or TRBD2 (7 bases each). The CDR3 is made up of 14 amino acids. Germline V gene sequence: CDR1 PRHDT, CDR2 FYEKMQ (reference sequence). V was cut by 5 bases and J by 3 bases, with 12 bases left in between. CDR3 region: CASSQGGATDTQYF. CDR3 sequence (DNA): TGTGCCAGCAGCCAGGGGGGGGCAACAGATACGCAGTATTTT.

The rearrangement joins TRBV28 to TRBJ1-4; TRBD1 agrees at 9 bases. This CDR3 region has 13 residues. Germline loops: CDR1 MDHEN, CDR2 SYDVKM. V trimming: 3 bases; J trimming: 10 bases; junction bases outside the gene matches: 3. The CDR3 reads CASSFGTGLKLFF. CDR3 coding DNA: TGTGCCAGCAGTTTTGGGACAGGGCTAAAACTGTTTTTT.

V gene TRBV7-2 combines with J gene TRBJ2-1; 11 bases match TRBD2. Germline CDR1 is SGHTA and CDR2 is FQGNSA. V shed 6 bases, J shed 5 bases, and the junction held 6 bases outside the gene matches. The CDR3 sequence is 15 residues long. As DNA, the CDR3 is TGTGCCAGCAGTTATATAGCGGGAGGGGACAATGAGCAGTTCTTC. Translated, it gives CASSYIAGGDNEQFF.

The chain recombines TRBV18 with TRBJ1-2, with unresolved D. V lost 2 bases and J 4 bases, leaving 8 bases between the germline ends. The CDR3 consists of 13 residues. The germline V gene has CDR1 KGHSH and CDR2 LQKENI. The CDR3: CASSPGQTYGYTF. In nucleotides, the CDR3 is TGTGCCAGCTCACCAGGTCAGACCTATGGCTACACCTTC. The entire variable domain, with the rest obtained from reference TRBV18 and TRBJ1-2, is as follows: NAGVMQNPRHLVRRRGQEARLRCSPMKGHSHVYWYRQLPEEGLKFMVYLQKENIIDESGMPKERFSAEFPKEGPSILRIQQVVRGDSAAYFCASSPGQTYGYTFGSGTRLTVV.

The rearrangement uses TRBV19 and TRBJ1-1; TRBD1 matches at 8 bases. V gave up 6 bases and J gave up 10 bases; unmatched junction bases: 13. The CDR3 extends over 14 amino acids. Germline V gene lookup returns CDR1 LNHDA and CDR2 SQIVND (reference sequence). The CDR3 is CASSLKGTGSRAFF. The CDR3 DNA reads TGTGCCAGTAGCCTAAAAGGGACAGGCAGCCGAGCTTTCTTT.

This clone has just one count. The rearrangement joins TRBV7-2 to TRBJ2-1; D is unresolved. V dropped 3 bases and J dropped 6 bases, with 18 bases sitting between them. This CDR3 spans 16 amino acids. Germline loops: CDR1 SGHTA, CDR2 FQGNSA. The CDR3 spells CASSFFGLGRTNEQFF. Written as DNA, the CDR3 is TGTGCCAGCAGCTTTTTCGGGCTAGGGCGTACCAATGAGCAGTTCTTC.

This clone was picked up a small number of times. This chain links TRBV6-5 with TRBJ1-2; TRBD1 agrees at 10 bases. Germline-derived CDR1 and CDR2 are MNHEY and SVGAGI. The CDR3 loop spans 15 amino acids. The ends lost 5 bases at V and 4 bases at J; junction bases unmatched: 7. The CDR3 spells CASSRGTGAPYGYTF. The CDR3 DNA reads as TGTGCCAGCAGTCGGGGGACAGGGGCGCCCTATGGCTACACCTTC.

The V gene is TRBV4-3, the J gene TRBJ2-1; 8 bases are shared with TRBD2. Germline assignment: CDR1 LGHNA and CDR2 YSLEER. The CDR3 runs 15 residues. V was pared by 2 bases and J by 7 bases, with 7 bases of the junction left unmatched. The CDR3 spells CASSQTSGSMNEQFF. CDR3 sequence (DNA): TGCGCCAGCAGCCAAACCAGCGGGAGTATGAATGAGCAGTTCTTC.